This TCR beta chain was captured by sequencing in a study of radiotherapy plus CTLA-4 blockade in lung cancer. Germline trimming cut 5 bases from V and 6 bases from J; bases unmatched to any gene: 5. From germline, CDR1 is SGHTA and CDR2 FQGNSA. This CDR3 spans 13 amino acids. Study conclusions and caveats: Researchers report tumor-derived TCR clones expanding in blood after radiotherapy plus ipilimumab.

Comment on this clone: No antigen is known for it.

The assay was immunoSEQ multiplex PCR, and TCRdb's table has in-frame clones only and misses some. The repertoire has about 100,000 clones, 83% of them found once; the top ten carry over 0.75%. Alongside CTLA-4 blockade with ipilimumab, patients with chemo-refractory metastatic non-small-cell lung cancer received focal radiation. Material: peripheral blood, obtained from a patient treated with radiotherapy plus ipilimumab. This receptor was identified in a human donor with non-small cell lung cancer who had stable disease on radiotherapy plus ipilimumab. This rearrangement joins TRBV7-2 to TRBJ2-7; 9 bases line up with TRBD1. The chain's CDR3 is CASSRDRVGEQYF. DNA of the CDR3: TGTGCCAGCAGCCGGGACAGGGTCGGCGAGCAGTACTTC.